This TCR beta chain was captured in a study of blood T cell repertoires in COVID-19. Study context: From the United States, Italy and Spain came samples of acute and convalescent COVID-19. Sources were T cells, B-cell-depleted T cells, or PBMCs; the material itself was cDNA or gDNA.

How the authors handled the data: Reference gene primers were amplified, and this amplification served to estimate nucleated cell counts. Here immunoSEQ multiplex PCR was the method, and the copy in TCRdb shows in-frame clones only, minus some. Clone size and the V and J calls come from that table; the DNA yielded D and trimming. The table has fewer than 200,000 clones, roughly 90% seen once. Trimming pared 2 bases from V and 4 bases from J, leaving 12 bases between. The CDR3 extends over 15 amino acids. Germline V gives CDR1 MNHNS, CDR2 SASEGT. Source material: peripheral blood. The J gene is TRBJ2-1, the V gene TRBV6-1; D is possibly TRBD1 (5 bases). This sequence was found in a man between 60 and 75 years old with acute or convalescent COVID-19. The CDR3 loop reads CASSEWAGQYNEQFF. Here the CDR3 DNA reads TGTGCCAGCAGTGAATGGGCAGGACAATACAATGAGCAGTTCTTC.